This passage covers 11 T cell receptor beta chains from one sample sequenced in a study of cytomegalovirus exposure and HLA in healthy donors. Both 60 Vbeta primers and 13 Jbeta primers went into the PCR. The data were produced by immunoSEQ multiplex PCR, yet TCRdb's version contains in-frame clones alone and is incomplete. The data contain under 200,000 clones, about 86% of them seen just once; the ten biggest clones take up 1.5% to 2%. The sample was PBMCs. All receptors derive from a man aged 35-49 years in good health and CMV-seropositive.

The chain couples TRBV5-5 to TRBJ2-7; perhaps TRBD1 as D (5 bases). The CDR3 spans 15 residues. V lost 5 bases and J lost 7, with 22 bases in between. The germline V gene encodes CDR1 SGHKS and CDR2 YYEKEE (reference sequence). The CDR3 sequence is CASSPLGALKGEQYF. CDR3 sequence (DNA): TGTGCCAGCAGTCCCTTAGGGGCGCTTAAAGGAGAGCAGTACTTC.

The chain employs TRBV5-6 and TRBJ2-1; TRBD2 might be the D (6 bases). CDR1 SGHDT and CDR2 YYEEEE come from the germline V gene. This CDR3 is 15 amino acids long. Trimming took 4 bases from V and 0 from J, leaving 11 bases between them. This CDR3 is CASSLGSPSYNEQFF. CDR3 coding DNA: TGTGCCAGCAGCCTCGGGAGCCCCTCCTACAATGAGCAGTTCTTC.

This rearrangement joins TRBV7-3 to TRBJ2-7; D might be TRBD2 (6 bases). The germline CDR1 and CDR2 sequences are SGHTA and FQGTGA. CDR3 length: 15 residues. The germline V and J ends were trimmed by 5 bases and 3 bases, with 17 bases remaining between them. The CDR3 coding sequence is TGTGCCAGCAGCCCGTACGTGGCGGGACTCTACGAGCAGTACTTC. Translated, it gives CASSPYVAGLYEQYF.

The chain carries TRBV10-3 and TRBJ1-3; possibly TRBD1 for D (6 bases). Germline V CDR1 and CDR2: ENHRY, SYGVKD. The ends were cut back, 6 bases at V and 4 bases at J, with 13 bases in the middle. The CDR3 totals 14 residues. The CDR3 bases are TGTGCCATCAGAGCCGGGACAAGCGGAAACACCATATATTTT. As protein: CAIRAGTSGNTIYF.

This clone occurred once. The chain joins TRBV15 to TRBJ2-7; no firm D call. V was trimmed by 5 bases and J by 6 bases, leaving 14 bases between them. Looked up from germline, CDR1 is LNHNV and CDR2 is YYDKDF (reference sequence). The CDR3 is made up of 13 amino acids. The CDR3 is CATSGTVTGEQYF. CDR3 sequence (DNA): TGTGCCACCAGCGGAACTGTGACGGGCGAGCAGTACTTC.

CDR3 bases: TGCGCCAGCAGCTTGCAAGACCCGCGGGCTGGGGAAGCTTTCTTT. Amino acid sequence: CASSLQDPRAGEAFF. The V gene is TRBV5-1, the J gene TRBJ1-1; D gene unclear. V lost 1 base and J 8 bases, leaving 18 bases between the germline ends. The CDR3 runs to 15 residues. Germline values: CDR1 SGHRS, CDR2 YFSETQ.

This clone was detected only a few times. The gene calls are TRBV2 and TRBJ1-5, with 9 bases aligning to TRBD1. The CDR3 totals 15 residues. V lost 5 bases to trimming and J lost 2 bases; unmatched junction nucleotides: 4. Germline CDR1 SNHLY, CDR2 FYNNEI. The CDR3 loop is CASSPGQGGNQPQHF. The CDR3, as DNA: TGTGCCAGCAGTCCGGGACAGGGAGGCAATCAGCCCCAGCATTTT.

The DNA for the CDR3 is TGTGCCAGCGGCGGGAACGGGTACGAGCAGTACTTC. Translation gives CASGGNGYEQYF. The chain is built from TRBV7-3 and TRBJ2-7; possible D gene TRBD2, 6 bases. V lost 8 bases and J lost 4, with 12 bases in between. Germline V CDR1 and CDR2: SGHTA, FQGTGA. This CDR3 is built from 12 residues.

The gene calls are TRBV7-3 and TRBJ2-1; D might be TRBD1 (5 bases). There are 16 residues in the CDR3. The V end lost 5 bases, the J end lost 0 bases, and 14 bases lay between the germline ends. Germline CDR1 is SGHTA and CDR2 is FQGTGA. CDR3 in DNA: TGTGCCAGCAGCCTTTCGACAGCCGACTCCTACAATGAGCAGTTCTTC. Its translation: CASSLSTADSYNEQFF.

The chain has TRBV10-3 and TRBJ1-5; unclear D gene. The CDR3 length is 15 residues. Germline-derived CDR1 and CDR2 are ENHRY and SYGVKD. The ends were cut back, 3 bases at V and 0 bases at J, with 9 bases in the middle. CDR3 DNA: TGTGCCATCAGTGATGGCGGCTCTAGCAATCAGCCCCAGCATTTT. Its translation is CAISDGGSSNQPQHF.

This clone has just a few counts. The V call is TRBV2, the J call TRBJ1-5; TRBD1 matches 10 bases. The CDR3 contains 18 residues. Losses at the gene ends were 3 bases for V and 0 bases for J; bases not matched to a gene: 8. Germline assignment: CDR1 SNHLY and CDR2 FYNNEI. CDR3 amino acids: CASSELGTGVFSNQPQHF. CDR3 DNA sequence: TGTGCCAGCAGTGAGCTAGGGACAGGGGTATTTAGCAATCAGCCCCAGCATTTT.